The clone carrying this T cell receptor (beta chain) has more than one count but fewer than ten. The antigen is not known. This record belongs to a study of T cell repertoires in cytomegalovirus infection. Study summary: The public TCR beta signatures pointed to both CMV infection and matching HLA type.

Whole-study results and caveats: Individuals carrying CMV plus the relevant HLA were identified by cumulative frequency of public TCR beta families. Dominating the ex vivo response were HLA-C-restricted CMV-specific TCR beta clonotypes.

Germline assignment: CDR1 LNHDA and CDR2 SQIVND (reference sequence). Trimming took 1 base from V and 4 from J, leaving 7 bases between them. This CDR3 contains 13 residues. TCRdb reprocessed the reads via MiXCR and lists one record per CDR3 protein. Among about 180,000 distinct CDR3 sequences listed, approximately 14% were seen once. Sequenced: PBMCs. The clonotype comes from a human donor in good health (CMV status not recorded). Some clones in this sample may be carry-over from other donors' samples. The rearrangement joins TRBV19 to TRBJ1-1; D remains ambiguous. Written as DNA, the CDR3 is TGTGCCAGTAGTATAGCTCTGGCCACTGAAGCTTTCTTT. Translating gives CASSIALATEAFF.